This T cell receptor (beta chain) was sequenced in a study of cytomegalovirus exposure and HLA in healthy donors. The CDR3 sequence is 17 residues long. Germline CDR1 is SGHDT and CDR2 is YYEEEE. Trimming at V came to 4 bases and at J to 0 bases, leaving 9 bases not matched to a gene. General study points: Later work associated 17,000 or so TCR beta sequences with HLA alleles at 0.05 false discovery rate. Later analysis identified a missense DCLRE1C variant that was linked to TCR beta V- and J-gene trimming.

The PCR contained 60 Vbeta and 13 Jbeta primers. Clones were read by immunoSEQ multiplex PCR, and TCRdb kept only the in-frame ones, dropping some. The sample consists of roughly 160,000 clones, 85% of them appearing once. This clone has a handful of counts. Its target is not known. Input material: PBMCs. V is TRBV5-6 and J is TRBJ1-3; 8 positions match TRBD1. The source is a boy aged 2 to 10 in good health and CMV-seronegative. The CDR3 DNA is TGTGCCAGCAGCGACCCCGGGACAGGAAGCTCTGGAAACACCATATATTTT. Translating it yields CASSDPGTGSSGNTIYF.